This entry lists 15 T cell receptor beta chains sequenced from one sample in a study of blood T cell repertoires in COVID-19. TCRdb keeps only in-frame clones here, not all; method: immunoSEQ multiplex PCR. The data show tens of thousands of clones, around four fifths seen once. Specimen: peripheral blood. The receptor source for this set is a human donor in a cohort sampled during active COVID-19.

The rearrangement links TRBV7-8 to TRBJ2-1; 8 bases are a match to TRBD2. J lost 2 bases, V lost 7 bases, and 16 bases had no gene match. The germline CDR1 and CDR2 sequences are SGHVS and FQNEAQ. CDR3 length: 18 amino acids. The CDR3 region has the DNA TGTGCCAGCACCCCAACACAGCGGGAGAGGGTCCCCTACAATGAGCAGTTCTTC. This codes for CASTPTQRERVPYNEQFF. The full variable domain, its missing parts supplied by reference TRBV7-8 and TRBJ2-1, is GAGVSQSPRYKVAKRGQDVALRCDPISGHVSLFWYQQALGQGPEFLTYFQNEAQLDKSGLPSDRFFAERPEGSVSTLKIQRTQQEDSAVYLCASTPTQRERVPYNEQFFGPGTRLTVL.

About this clone itself: The sample carries other DNA sequences with the same CDR3. V usage is TRBV5-1 and J usage is TRBJ2-1; 7 bases line up with TRBD1. Germline-derived CDR1 and CDR2 are SGHRS and YFSETQ. The V gene end was trimmed by 0 bases and the J gene end by 0 bases; junction bases not matched to a gene: 0. This CDR3 spans 15 amino acids. In DNA form, the CDR3 reads TGCGCCAGCAGCTTGGGGGACAGCTCCTACAATGAGCAGTTCTTC. Translated: CASSLGDSSYNEQFF.

V gene TRBV19 combines with J gene TRBJ1-1; 7 bases are a match to TRBD1. Germline V gene sequence: CDR1 LNHDA, CDR2 SQIVND (reference sequence). Trimming removed 7 bases from V and 4 bases from J; junction bases left unmatched: 15. The CDR3 length is 16 residues. The CDR3 loop reads CASKTLIRGVVTEAFF. The CDR3 DNA reads as TGTGCCAGTAAGACCCTTATCAGGGGGGTTGTCACTGAAGCTTTCTTT.

V is TRBV9 and J is TRBJ2-7, with TRBD2 as a possible D gene (5 bases). The CDR3 runs to 13 residues. The V and J ends lost 2 bases and 0 bases respectively, with 6 bases between them. Per germline, CDR1 SGDLS and CDR2 YYNGEE. CDR3 DNA sequence: TGTGCCAGCAGCGTGGGGAGCTCCTACGAGCAGTACTTC. Its translation is CASSVGSSYEQYF. Looking up the rest from reference TRBV9 and TRBJ2-7 gives the full variable domain: DSGVTQTPKHLITATGQRVTLRCSPRSGDLSVYWYQQSLDQGLQFLIQYYNGEERAKGNILERFSAQQFPDLHSELNLSSLELGDSALYFCASSVGSSYEQYFGPGTRLTVT.

The chain couples TRBV18 to TRBJ1-3, with a tentative D call TRBD1 (6 bases). Deletions cut 6 bases from V and 0 bases from J, with 15 bases between. CDR3 length: 16 amino acids. Germline V gene data show CDR1 as KGHSH and CDR2 as LQKENI. CDR3 loop: CASSHRRDTSGNTIYF. Here the CDR3 DNA reads TGTGCCAGCTCCCACCGTCGGGACACCTCTGGAAACACCATATATTTT.

This chain links TRBV11-2 with TRBJ1-1; 9 nucleotides match TRBD1. This CDR3 is 14 amino acids long. Germline V gene lookup returns CDR1 SGHAT and CDR2 FQNNGV. V shed 5 bases and J 5 bases; nucleotides not matched to a gene: 6. The CDR3 sequence: CASSGRTGVTEAFF. The CDR3, as DNA: TGTGCCAGCAGCGGGAGGACAGGGGTGACTGAAGCTTTCTTT.

The V and J genes are TRBV6-5 and TRBJ1-6; D gene ambiguous. Per germline, CDR1 MNHEY and CDR2 SVGAGI. V dropped 7 bases and J dropped 0 bases, with 10 bases sitting between them. This CDR3 has 15 residues. DNA of the CDR3: TGTGCCAGCATCTCGAGTAACTCCTATAATTCACCCCTCCACTTT. Translation: CASISSNSYNSPLHF.

The rearrangement joins TRBV24-1 to TRBJ2-3, with 9 bases fitting TRBD1. CDR1 is KGHDR and CDR2 is SFDVKD in the germline V gene. The J segment lost 6 bases and the V segment lost 0 bases, leaving 3 bases of the junction unmatched. The CDR3 loop spans 15 amino acids. CDR3 coding DNA: TGTGCCACCAGTGATTTGGGGACAGGGACGGATACGCAGTATTTT. Residues: CATSDLGTGTDTQYF.

The V gene is TRBV5-5, the J gene TRBJ2-3, with D maybe TRBD1 (5 bases). Germline CDR1 and CDR2: SGHKS and YYEKEE (reference sequence). Trimming pared 2 bases from V and 1 base from J, leaving 14 bases between. This CDR3 is 16 amino acids long. The CDR3: CASSFRDRSRTDTQYF. The CDR3 coding sequence is TGTGCCAGCAGCTTCCGAGACAGATCTCGCACAGATACGCAGTATTTT. Combining the CDR3 with reference TRBV5-5 and TRBJ2-3 gives the whole variable domain DAGVTQSPTHLIKTRGQQVTLRCSPISGHKSVSWYQQVLGQGPQFIFQYYEKEERGRGNFPDRFSARQFPNYSSELNVNALLLGDSALYLCASSFRDRSRTDTQYFGPGTRLTVL.

A single count supports this clone. The CDR3 bases are TGTGCCAGCTCCATTTGGCAGATGATGACTGAAGCTTTCTTT. This gives the protein CASSIWQMMTEAFF. The rearrangement uses TRBV2 and TRBJ1-1; D unclear. V dropped 8 bases and J dropped 5 bases, with 18 bases sitting between them. This CDR3 comprises 14 residues. In germline, CDR1 is SNHLY, CDR2 FYNNEI.

The chain carries TRBV7-9 and TRBJ2-1; D possibly corresponds to TRBD2 (6 bases). The CDR3 runs 15 residues. Trimming pared 5 bases from V and 2 bases from J, leaving 13 bases between. Germline V gene data show CDR1 as SEHNR and CDR2 as FQNEAQ (reference sequence). CDR3 amino acids: CASSPPGVAYNEQFF. As DNA, the CDR3 is TGTGCCAGCAGCCCCCCGGGGGTTGCCTACAATGAGCAGTTCTTC.

The genes are TRBV7-2 and TRBJ2-7, with TRBD2 matching over 8 bases. CDR1 is SGHTA, CDR2 FQGNSA, per germline. This CDR3 has 15 amino acids. Germline trimming cut 1 base from V and 4 bases from J; bases unmatched to any gene: 6. This CDR3 reads CASSLGSGVIYEQYF. The CDR3 DNA follows: TGTGCCAGCAGCTTAGGTAGCGGGGTTATTTACGAGCAGTACTTC.

The V call is TRBV4-1, the J call TRBJ1-1; perhaps TRBD1 as D (6 bases). V dropped 5 bases and J dropped 2 bases, with 18 bases sitting between them. Germline V gene lookup returns CDR1 MGHRA and CDR2 YSYEKL. This CDR3 is built from 16 residues. The chain's CDR3 is CASSSSRGGRNTEAFF. The DNA of the CDR3 is TGCGCCAGCAGCTCTAGTCGCGGGGGGCGAAACACTGAAGCTTTCTTT.

This clone was recorded a few times. The genes are TRBV15 and TRBJ2-7; a possible D gene is TRBD1 (6 bases). This CDR3 spans 13 amino acids. Germline CDR1 is LNHNV and CDR2 is YYDKDF (reference sequence). The V and J ends lost 5 bases and 2 bases respectively, with 10 bases between them. The CDR3 spells CATSPGDTYEQYF. The CDR3 DNA reads TGTGCCACCAGCCCCGGGGACACCTACGAGCAGTACTTC. Based on the CDR3 plus reference TRBV15 and TRBJ2-7, the full variable domain is DAMVIQNPRYQVTQFGKPVTLSCSQTLNHNVMYWYQQKSSQAPKLLFHYYDKDFNNEADTPDNFQSRRPNTSFCFLDIRSPGLGDTAMYLCATSPGDTYEQYFGPGTRLTVT.

The chain joins TRBV3-1 (or the pseudogene TRBV3-2) to TRBJ1-2; D is perhaps TRBD1 (6 bases). CDR1 LGHDT and CDR2 YNNKEL come from the germline V gene (reference sequence). This CDR3 has 14 amino acids. V was cut by 2 bases and J by 6 bases, with 13 bases left in between. CDR3 sequence: CASSQNQGHHGYTF. The CDR3 region has the DNA TGTGCCAGCAGCCAAAATCAGGGACATCATGGCTACACCTTC.